The 22 T cell receptor beta chains presented below share a single source sample, sequenced in a study of T cells in Graves' hyperthyroidism and ophthalmopathy. Using RNA transcripts as the source, TCR beta CDR3 regions were amplified. The TCR CDR3 first-round RT-PCR relied on the HTBI primer set. TCRdb called the multiplex PCR reads again in MiXCR, with one record for every CDR3 protein. The table lists fewer than 650,000 distinct CDR3 sequences, 14% of them singletons. Sequenced: blood. Every receptor here comes from a woman between 18 and 29 years old with Graves' ophthalmopathy.

Only a few counts were recorded for this clonotype. This chain connects TRBV9 to TRBJ2-3, with TRBD2 matching 7 bases. CDR3 length: 14 amino acids. J gave up 5 bases and V 4 bases, and 7 bases lay outside the gene matches. In germline, CDR1 is SGDLS, CDR2 YYNGEE. CDR3 sequence reads: CASSLLREKDTQYF. The CDR3 DNA is TGTGCCAGCAGCCTCTTGCGGGAGAAAGATACGCAGTATTTT.

This clonotype has a single count. CDR3 in amino acids: CASIYQTPYNEQFF. The DNA for the CDR3 is TGTGCCAGCATTTACCAGACGCCTTACAATGAGCAGTTCTTC. This chain joins TRBV2 and TRBJ2-1; no clear D gene. The V gene lost 7 bases and the J gene lost 4 bases, with 14 bases spanning the gap. The CDR3 has 14 residues. Germline V gene sequence: CDR1 SNHLY, CDR2 FYNNEI.

In this sample, this clonotype turned up a few times. The chain combines TRBV5-1 with TRBJ1-6, with TRBD1 matching 7 bases. Germline values: CDR1 SGHRS, CDR2 YFSETQ. V shed 3 bases and J 0 bases; nucleotides not matched to a gene: 9. The CDR3 is 18 residues long. The CDR3 DNA reads as TGCGCCAGCAGCTCCTCGACAGGGCAGAGCTCCTATAATTCACCCCTCCACTTT. Its translation is CASSSSTGQSSYNSPLHF.

This clonotype was observed many times. The rearrangement links TRBV12-3 or TRBV12-4 to TRBJ1-2, with 8 bases that match TRBD1. The CDR3 covers 13 residues. Trimming at V came to 5 bases and at J to 4 bases, leaving 3 bases not matched to a gene. DNA of the CDR3: TGTGCCAGCAGTCTGACAGGGGCCTATGGCTACACCTTC. It translates to CASSLTGAYGYTF.

In this sample, this clonotype turned up a few times. The chain joins TRBV29-1 to TRBJ1-1; D remains unclear. V lost 4 bases and J 4 bases, leaving 10 bases between the germline ends. Germline CDR1 reads SQVTM; CDR2 reads ANQGSEA. This CDR3 is built from 12 residues. The CDR3 is CSVGGGATEAFF. CDR3 bases: TGCAGCGTTGGTGGAGGCGCCACTGAAGCTTTCTTT.

The V gene is TRBV29-1, the J gene TRBJ2-2, with D maybe TRBD2 (5 bases). CDR1 and CDR2 (germline): SQVTM, ANQGSEA. The CDR3 is 11 amino acids. V dropped 7 bases and J dropped 3 bases, with 6 bases sitting between them. CDR3: CSAGDTGELFF. CDR3 sequence (DNA): TGCAGCGCCGGGGACACCGGGGAGCTGTTTTTT.

The genes are TRBV13 and TRBJ2-7; D is unresolved. The CDR3 consists of 13 residues. Trimming cost V 2 bases and J 6 bases, with 11 bases left between them. CDR1 is PRHDT and CDR2 is FYEKMQ in the germline V gene (reference sequence). The CDR3 sequence: CASSLSAAVEQYF. CDR3 nucleotides: TGTGCCAGCAGCTTAAGTGCGGCGGTCGAGCAGTACTTC.

This clonotype was observed at least ten times. This chain uses TRBV7-8 with TRBJ2-1; D may be TRBD2 (7 bases). Germline lookup yields CDR1 SGHVS and CDR2 FQNEAQ. Trimming removed 0 bases from V and 0 bases from J, with 12 bases in between. CDR3 size: 17 residues. CDR3 sequence: CASSLARGRSSYNEQFF. In nucleotides, the CDR3 is TGTGCCAGCAGCTTAGCGCGGGGGCGGAGCTCCTACAATGAGCAGTTCTTC.

In its sample, this clonotype was seen many times. The chain uses TRBV6-1 and TRBJ1-1; D uncertain. The germline gives CDR1 MNHNS, CDR2 SASEGT. V lost 6 bases and J 7 bases, leaving 15 bases between the germline ends. This CDR3 comprises 13 residues. CDR3 region: CASRATRKGEAFF. DNA of the CDR3: TGTGCCAGCAGGGCAACACGGAAGGGTGAAGCTTTCTTT.

The chain joins TRBV20-1 to TRBJ2-7, with 9 bases fitting TRBD1. V dropped 3 bases and J dropped 7; count of bases not matched to a gene: 19. CDR1 and CDR2 from the germline V gene are DFQATT and SNEGSKA (reference sequence). This CDR3 is 17 amino acids long. DNA for the CDR3: TGCAGTGCTAGCCCTCCCGTAGGGACAGGGACCTACAATGAGCAGTACTTC. It is translated as CSASPPVGTGTYNEQYF.

This clonotype was counted many times. This chain joins TRBV20-1 and TRBJ2-7; TRBD1 might be the D (6 bases). CDR1 and CDR2 from the germline V gene are DFQATT and SNEGSKA (reference sequence). V lost 3 bases, J lost 3 bases, and 12 bases lay in between. The CDR3 loop spans 13 amino acids. CDR3 region: CSARTGMNYEQYF. CDR3 DNA: TGCAGTGCTAGGACAGGAATGAACTACGAGCAGTACTTC.

In its sample, this clonotype was seen many times. V and J are TRBV28 and TRBJ1-4; 7 nucleotides align to TRBD1. The CDR3 is made up of 14 amino acids. Germline lookup yields CDR1 MDHEN and CDR2 SYDVKM. V shed 5 bases and J 5 bases; nucleotides not matched to a gene: 5. In DNA form, the CDR3 reads TGTGCCAGCAGTCATGGGACAGAAAATGAAAAACTGTTTTTT. Translating gives CASSHGTENEKLFF.

CDR3 in amino acids: CASSLGVAGSTDTQYF. The CDR3, as DNA: TGTGCCAGCAGCTTGGGGGTAGCGGGAAGCACAGATACGCAGTATTTT. J is TRBJ2-3 and V is TRBV3-1; 8 bases align to TRBD2. After removal of 5 bases from V and 0 bases from J, the junction contained 7 bases not matched to a gene. The CDR3 extends over 16 amino acids. Germline V gene lookup returns CDR1 LGHDT and CDR2 YNNKEL (reference sequence).

Only a few counts were recorded for this clonotype. The rearrangement uses TRBV12-3 or TRBV12-4 and TRBJ1-2; 9 bases match TRBD1. Losses at the gene ends were 7 bases for V and 5 bases for J; bases not matched to a gene: 8. This CDR3 contains 14 residues. In DNA form, the CDR3 reads TGTGCCAGCACTCGGACAGGGGACCTGTATGGCTACACCTTC. It is translated as CASTRTGDLYGYTF.

This clonotype was seen ten or more times. The V and J genes are TRBV10-3 and TRBJ1-2; 8 positions agree with TRBD1. Germline V gene data show CDR1 as ENHRY and CDR2 as SYGVKD. V dropped 2 bases and J dropped 4; count of bases not matched to a gene: 9. This CDR3 has 16 amino acids. Here the CDR3 reads CAISERPGQDSYGYTF. The CDR3 region has the DNA TGTGCCATCAGTGAGAGACCGGGACAGGACTCCTATGGCTACACCTTC.

This rearrangement joins TRBV6-2 or TRBV6-3 to TRBJ2-4; D is ambiguous. The CDR3 loop spans 21 amino acids. V was clipped by 5 bases and J by 0 bases, with 29 bases between them. CDR1 and CDR2 from the germline V gene are MNHEY and SVGEGT. The CDR3 protein is CASSKGQKISINTEAKNIQYF. CDR3 DNA sequence: TGTGCCAGCAGTAAAGGGCAGAAAATTTCAATCAATACGGAAGCCAAAAACATTCAGTACTTC.

The table lists this clonotype with many counts. J is TRBJ1-4 and V is TRBV27; possibly TRBD1 for D (5 bases). V shed 3 bases and J shed 3 bases, with 8 bases lying between them. This CDR3 is built from 14 residues. Germline CDR1 and CDR2: MNHEY and SMNVEV (reference sequence). Written as DNA, the CDR3 is TGTGCCAGCAGTTTTCGGGGGTCTAATGAAAAACTGTTTTTT. It codes for CASSFRGSNEKLFF.

CDR3 region: CSVQGQATSGANVLTF. The CDR3 bases are TGCAGCGTTCAGGGTCAGGCGACCTCTGGGGCCAACGTCCTGACTTTC. The V call is TRBV29-1, the J call TRBJ2-6; D is possibly TRBD1 (5 bases). This CDR3 region has 16 residues. The germline V and J ends were trimmed by 5 bases and 0 bases, with 14 bases remaining between them. Germline assignment: CDR1 SQVTM and CDR2 ANQGSEA.

CDR3 DNA sequence: TGTGCCACCAGCAAGAACTATGGCTACACCTTC. Translating gives CATSKNYGYTF. The chain joins TRBV15 to TRBJ1-2, with D unresolved. Germline CDR1 reads LNHNV; CDR2 reads YYDKDF (reference sequence). V lost 4 bases to trimming and J lost 2 bases, with 2 bases between them. The CDR3 is 11 amino acids. Looking up the rest from reference TRBV15 and TRBJ1-2 gives the full variable domain: DAMVIQNPRYQVTQFGKPVTLSCSQTLNHNVMYWYQQKSSQAPKLLFHYYDKDFNNEADTPDNFQSRRPNTSFCFLDIRSPGLGDTAMYLCATSKNYGYTFGSGTRLTVV.

This clonotype has at least ten counts. The chain recombines TRBV28 with TRBJ1-2, with 7 bases lining up with TRBD1. J lost 4 bases, V lost 6 bases, and 8 bases had no gene match. Germline assignment: CDR1 MDHEN and CDR2 SYDVKM. This CDR3 contains 14 residues. The CDR3 reads CASSPNPGGYGYTF. The CDR3 bases are TGTGCCAGCAGCCCCAACCCAGGGGGCTATGGCTACACCTTC.

This clonotype showed up many times. V and J are TRBV12-3 or TRBV12-4 and TRBJ2-2; 7 bases fit TRBD2. Trimming cost V 4 bases and J 16 bases; bases outside gene matches: 6. The CDR3 is made up of 11 amino acids. The CDR3 loop is CASSSSGPEFF. In nucleotides, the CDR3 is TGTGCCAGCAGTTCTAGCGGACCCGAGTTTTTT.

This clonotype was seen many times. This chain joins TRBV6-6 and TRBJ1-1; TRBD1 might be the D (5 bases). CDR1 MNHNY and CDR2 SVGAGI come from the germline V gene (reference sequence). This CDR3 contains 13 residues. V was pared by 2 bases and J by 4 bases, with 8 bases between. This CDR3 reads CASSYEGTTEAFF. CDR3 nucleotides: TGTGCCAGCAGTTACGAGGGGACCACTGAAGCTTTCTTT.